The 26 T cell receptor beta chains below all came from one sample that was sequenced in a study of long-term antiretroviral therapy in people with HIV. Version v3.0 of the immunoSEQ assay ran at survey level. TCRdb's table, derived via immunoSEQ multiplex PCR, lists solely in-frame clones and lacks some. The table records roughly 25,000 clones, roughly 82% of them present only once. This sample comprised unsorted PBMCs, obtained 1.1 years before starting antiretroviral therapy. Receptors originate from a woman in her thirties with HIV.

This clone is labeled as medium-sized (0.01 to 0.1%). This sequence joins TRBV7-2 and TRBJ1-2; TRBD1 matches 8 bases. CDR3 length: 15 residues. The germline V gene has CDR1 SGHTA and CDR2 FQGNSA. With V trimmed by 1 base and J by 4 bases, 5 bases remained unmatched. The CDR3 DNA follows: TGTGCCAGCAGCTTAGACGACAGGGGTAGCTATGGCTACACCTTC. Its translation: CASSLDDRGSYGYTF.

This chain links TRBV5-4 with TRBJ2-3, with D tentatively TRBD1 (5 bases). The CDR3 runs 14 residues. Germline-derived CDR1 and CDR2 are SGHNT and YYREEE (reference sequence). The ends were cut back, 0 bases at V and 5 bases at J, with 10 bases in the middle. The CDR3 loop is CASSLGQGLDTQYF. In DNA, the CDR3 is TGTGCCAGCAGCTTGGGTCAGGGATTAGATACGCAGTATTTT. Using reference TRBV5-4 and TRBJ2-3 for the parts outside the CDR3, the full variable domain is ETGVTQSPTHLIKTRGQQVTLRCSSQSGHNTVSWYQQALGQGPQFIFQYYREEENGRGNFPPRFSGLQFPNYSSELNVNALELDDSALYLCASSLGQGLDTQYFGPGTRLTVL.

CDR3 protein: CASSRPGADTDTQYF. The CDR3 DNA is TGTGCCAGCAGCCGGCCGGGGGCTGATACAGATACGCAGTATTTT. This chain uses TRBV5-4 with TRBJ2-3; D could derive from TRBD1 or TRBD2 (6 bases each). The CDR3 has 15 residues. With 4 bases removed from V and 3 bases from J, the gap between germline ends came to 15 bases. In germline, CDR1 is SGHNT, CDR2 YYREEE (reference sequence).

In DNA form, the CDR3 reads TGTGCCAGTAGTAACCCGGGACGGTTGAACACTGAAGCTTTCTTT. Amino acids: CASSNPGRLNTEAFF. The chain carries TRBV19 and TRBJ1-1; possible D gene TRBD1, 5 bases. CDR1 and CDR2 (germline): LNHDA, SQIVND (reference sequence). Trimming pared 4 bases from V and 0 bases from J, leaving 12 bases between. This CDR3 is built from 15 residues.

CDR3 region: CASSVLPGETEAFF. The CDR3 DNA follows: TGTGCCAGCAGCGTACTCCCAGGGGAGACTGAAGCTTTCTTT. This chain uses TRBV9 with TRBJ1-1; D is perhaps TRBD1 (6 bases). The CDR3 has 14 amino acids. Trimming took off 1 base at V and 5 bases at J, with 12 bases between the two ends. CDR1 SGDLS and CDR2 YYNGEE come from the germline V gene.

A few counts support this clone. This chain joins TRBV11-3 and TRBJ2-2, with unresolved D. Germline V gene lookup returns CDR1 SGHNT and CDR2 YENEEA. Trimming removed 0 bases from V and 3 bases from J, with 14 bases in between. This CDR3 spans 17 amino acids. The CDR3 protein is CASSLEFAGLDTGELFF. The CDR3 nucleotides read TGTGCCAGCAGCTTAGAGTTTGCTGGCCTCGACACCGGGGAGCTGTTTTTT.

The chain recombines TRBV9 with TRBJ1-5, with 8 bases lining up with TRBD1. CDR3 length: 15 amino acids. The V and J ends lost 4 bases and 6 bases, in that order; junction bases with no gene match: 9. Germline V gene data show CDR1 as SGDLS and CDR2 as YYNGEE. CDR3 nucleotides: TGTGCCAGCAGCTCGAACTCAGGGGGCAGTCAGCCCCAGCATTTT. This sequence encodes CASSSNSGGSQPQHF.

This chain links TRBV6-1 with TRBJ1-3; the D is unclear. V was clipped by 7 bases and J by 2 bases, with 12 bases between them. CDR1 and CDR2 (germline): MNHNS, SASEGT. CDR3 size: 14 residues. The CDR3 DNA sequence: TGTGCCAGCAATCCGGCGTCAGCTGGAAACACCATATATTTT. It translates to CASNPASAGNTIYF.

V is TRBV7-6 and J is TRBJ1-5; 8 bases align to TRBD1. The J segment lost 5 bases and the V segment lost 5 bases, leaving 11 bases of the junction unmatched. This CDR3 contains 16 residues. Germline CDR1 SGHVS, CDR2 FNYEAQ. The CDR3 sequence: CASSLTPDRGDQPQHF. The CDR3 nucleotides are TGTGCCAGCAGCCTTACACCCGACAGGGGAGATCAGCCCCAGCATTTT.

This clone was seen more than once but under ten times. This chain links TRBV2 with TRBJ1-1; D ambiguous. The germline CDR1 and CDR2 sequences are SNHLY and FYNNEI. CDR3 length equals 13 residues. V was clipped by 8 bases and J by 11 bases, with 21 bases between them. The CDR3 region has the DNA TGTGCCAGCGTTCGGGGTGGAGGGCGGCACGCTTTCTTT. Residues: CASVRGGGRHAFF.

V is TRBV5-1 and J is TRBJ2-3; perhaps TRBD1 as D (6 bases). The CDR3 totals 15 residues. Per germline, CDR1 SGHRS and CDR2 YFSETQ. V lost 7 bases to trimming and J lost 0 bases, with 15 bases between them. The CDR3 protein is CASGITGPSTDTQYF. CDR3 nucleotides: TGCGCCAGCGGCATCACAGGGCCTAGCACAGATACGCAGTATTTT.

This chain uses TRBV5-1 with TRBJ1-3; D might be TRBD1 (6 bases). This CDR3 region has 15 residues. CDR1 and CDR2 (germline): SGHRS, YFSETQ. Trimming removed 0 bases from V and 4 bases from J, with 11 bases in between. The chain's CDR3 is CASSLEGVEGNTIYF. The CDR3 DNA follows: TGCGCCAGCAGCTTGGAGGGGGTAGAAGGAAACACCATATATTTT.

A few counts support this clone. J is TRBJ1-2 and V is TRBV7-2; 9 bases align to TRBD1. V was pared by 5 bases and J by 2 bases, with 6 bases of the junction left unmatched. The CDR3 consists of 15 residues. Germline V CDR1 and CDR2: SGHTA, FQGNSA. CDR3 coding DNA: TGTGCCAGCAGCCAAGACGGGACAGGGAACTATGGCTACACCTTC. This gives the protein CASSQDGTGNYGYTF.

This clone was seen a handful of times. The gene calls are TRBV19 and TRBJ1-3, with a weak D call TRBD1 (5 bases). In germline, CDR1 is LNHDA, CDR2 SQIVND (reference sequence). CDR3 length equals 15 residues. Trimming stripped 0 bases from V and 0 bases from J, with 6 bases between. For the CDR3, the DNA is TGTGCCAGTAGTATAGATACAGGCTCTGGAAACACCATATATTTT. The encoded protein is CASSIDTGSGNTIYF.

V is TRBV10-3 and J is TRBJ2-1; no firm D call. The V gene's germline CDR1 is ENHRY and CDR2 SYGVKD. Deletions cut 7 bases from V and 3 bases from J, with 7 bases between. The CDR3 is made up of 12 amino acids. This CDR3 reads CAIISDYNEQFF. CDR3 nucleotide sequence: TGTGCCATCATTTCAGACTACAATGAGCAGTTCTTC.

This chain joins TRBV11-3 and TRBJ2-1; 10 bases map to TRBD1. V lost 5 bases to trimming and J lost 5 bases; unmatched junction nucleotides: 9. Germline CDR1 SGHNT, CDR2 YENEEA. There are 16 residues in the CDR3. This chain's CDR3 is CASSPQGTGVDNEQFF. CDR3 in DNA: TGTGCCAGCAGCCCTCAAGGGACAGGGGTCGACAATGAGCAGTTCTTC.

The rearrangement links TRBV4-1 to TRBJ2-3, with no clear D. V gave up 1 base and J gave up 2 bases, with 13 bases separating them. CDR1 MGHRA and CDR2 YSYEKL come from the germline V gene. This CDR3 comprises 16 residues. The CDR3 DNA reads TGCGCCAGCAGCCAAGGACAACGGCTTATCACAGATACGCAGTATTTT. As protein: CASSQGQRLITDTQYF.

The V and J genes are TRBV2 and TRBJ2-4; D is perhaps TRBD2 (5 bases). Germline values: CDR1 SNHLY, CDR2 FYNNEI. The CDR3 totals 15 residues. V lost 2 bases and J 3 bases, leaving 11 bases between the germline ends. DNA for the CDR3: TGTGCCAGCAGTGAAAACCCGGCGGGCAAAAACATTCAGTACTTC. Translating it yields CASSENPAGKNIQYF.

The CDR3 here is CASSVNGGRYEQFF. The CDR3 nucleotides are TGTGCCAGCAGTGTTAACGGGGGGAGGTATGAGCAGTTCTTC. The V and J genes are TRBV6-1 and TRBJ2-1, with 7 nucleotides matching TRBD2. The CDR3 totals 14 residues. Losses at the gene ends were 4 bases for V and 8 bases for J; bases not matched to a gene: 8. In germline, CDR1 is MNHNS, CDR2 SASEGT.

The CDR3 region has the DNA TGTGCCAGCAGTTATGAGGGCTCCGGGGGCTATGGCTACACCTTC. Protein product: CASSYEGSGGYGYTF. The chain combines TRBV6-5 with TRBJ1-2; tentative D call: TRBD1 (5 bases). The CDR3 is made up of 15 amino acids. Trimming took off 3 bases at V and 4 bases at J, with 15 bases between the two ends. Germline V gene lookup returns CDR1 MNHEY and CDR2 SVGAGI.

The chain links TRBV6-1 to TRBJ1-6, with D possibly TRBD1 on 5 matching bases. CDR3 length: 13 residues. Between the trimmed V and J ends, which lost 10 bases and 5 bases, there was a span of 12 bases. CDR1 is MNHNS and CDR2 is SASEGT in the germline V gene. For the CDR3, the DNA is TGTGCCACCCTTTGGGGGAATAATTCACCCCTCCACTTT. Protein sequence: CATLWGNNSPLHF.

This chain links TRBV7-9 with TRBJ1-2; tentative D call: TRBD1 (6 bases). The V gene lost 3 bases and the J gene lost 3 bases, with 17 bases spanning the gap. The CDR3 spans 16 residues. Germline CDR1 reads SEHNR; CDR2 reads FQNEAQ (reference sequence). CDR3 DNA sequence: TGTGCCAGCAGCTTTTGTTGTTTGCGACAGGACTATGGCTACACCTTC. This translates into CASSFCCLRQDYGYTF.

The chain has TRBV6-6 and TRBJ2-1; D gene uncertain. The CDR3 spans 13 residues. The germline V gene encodes CDR1 MNHNY and CDR2 SVGAGI (reference sequence). The germline V and J ends were trimmed by 0 bases and 13 bases, with 13 bases remaining between them. The CDR3 protein is CASSYSGEAYQFF. In DNA, the CDR3 is TGTGCCAGCAGTTACTCAGGCGAGGCTTATCAGTTCTTC.

The V call is TRBV5-8, the J call TRBJ1-6; no clear D gene. This CDR3 spans 13 amino acids. V was cut by 5 bases and J by 10 bases, with 13 bases left in between. Germline CDR1 reads SGHTS; CDR2 reads YDEGEE. The CDR3 sequence is CASRPAHGSPLHF. In DNA, the CDR3 is TGTGCCAGCAGGCCGGCCCATGGGTCACCCCTCCACTTT. Full variable domain (remainder filled in from reference TRBV5-8 and TRBJ1-6): EAGVTQSPTHLIKTRGQQATLRCSPISGHTSVYWYQQALGLGLQFLLWYDEGEERNRGNFPPRFSGRQFPNYSSELNVNALELEDSALYLCASRPAHGSPLHFGNGTRLTVT.

This sequence joins TRBV27 and TRBJ1-1; TRBD1 is a possible D gene (6 bases). Germline V gene lookup returns CDR1 MNHEY and CDR2 SMNVEV (reference sequence). The CDR3 runs to 15 residues. V was cut by 2 bases and J by 4 bases, with 14 bases left in between. The CDR3 DNA follows: TGTGCCAGCAGTTTAGTTCCAGGGGTACCCACTGAAGCTTTCTTT. It encodes CASSLVPGVPTEAFF.

The table lists this clone with a count of one. The V and J genes are TRBV20-1 and TRBJ2-4; D unclear. Germline-derived CDR1 and CDR2 are DFQATT and SNEGSKA (reference sequence). The CDR3 loop spans 10 amino acids. Trimming stripped 3 bases from V and 8 bases from J, with 5 bases between. CDR3 residues: CSASLDIQYF. In DNA form, the CDR3 reads TGCAGTGCTAGTTTGGACATTCAGTACTTC.